This T cell receptor beta chain was obtained from a study of OX40 agonist ivuxolimab in advanced cancers. Study-wide background: Partial responses were achieved by three patients: one hepatocellular carcinoma, two cutaneous melanoma. Points from the study as a whole: Within 6 weeks, CD4+ and CD8+ blood T cells expanded clonally at 0.1 to 3.0 mg/kg. Expansion of clones was among the lowest in partial responders at 0.1-3.0 mg/kg. Averaging showed that CD8+ T cells had more expanded clones than CD4+ did.

Comment on this clone: Its target is unknown.

Germline values: CDR1 MGHRA, CDR2 YSYEKL. The CDR3 sequence is 15 residues long. V dropped 5 bases and J dropped 5; count of bases not matched to a gene: 9. The assay was immunoSEQ multiplex PCR, and TCRdb's table has in-frame clones only and misses some. In the table there are over 70,000 clones, around 80% of which are singletons. The chain has TRBV4-1 and TRBJ2-5, with 9 nucleotides matching TRBD2. This receptor was obtained from an adult with an advanced solid tumor such as melanoma, head and neck, liver or kidney cancer. This sample comprised CD4+ or CD8+ T cells sorted from blood, obtained in a trial of the OX40 agonist ivuxolimab. The CDR3 bases are TGCGCCAGCAGCGACAAAGCGGGGGGCAGGGAGACCCAGTACTTC. Amino acids: CASSDKAGGRETQYF.